This TCR beta chain appears in the sequencing data of a study of blood T cell repertoires in COVID-19. How the authors handled the data: Amplification from reference gene primers served as the basis for estimated nucleated cell counts. Clones were read by immunoSEQ multiplex PCR, and TCRdb kept only the in-frame ones, dropping some. That table supplies the V and J calls and clone size; D and trimming were determined from the DNA. Counted here are under 250,000 clones, roughly 86% occurring once; the ten biggest clones make up around 1.5%. With 2 bases removed from V and 3 bases from J, the gap between germline ends came to 8 bases. The CDR3 spans 13 residues. Germline V CDR1 and CDR2: ENHRY, SYGVKD.

V gene TRBV10-3 combines with J gene TRBJ2-7; D not resolved. The sequenced sample was peripheral blood. The TCR comes from a woman aged 55-69 years who had recovered from COVID-19. The CDR3 DNA follows: TGTGCCATCAGTGAGCCTGGAGTCTACGAGCAGTACTTC. As protein: CAISEPGVYEQYF.